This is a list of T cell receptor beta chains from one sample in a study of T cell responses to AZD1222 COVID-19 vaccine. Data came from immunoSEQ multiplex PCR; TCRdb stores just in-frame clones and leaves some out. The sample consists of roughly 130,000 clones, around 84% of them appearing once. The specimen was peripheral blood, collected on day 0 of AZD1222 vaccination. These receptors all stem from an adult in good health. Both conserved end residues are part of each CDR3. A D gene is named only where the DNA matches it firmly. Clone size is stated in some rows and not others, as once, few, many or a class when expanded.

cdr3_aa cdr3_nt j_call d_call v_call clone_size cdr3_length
CASSQELVVGVLGELFF TGTGCCAGCAGCCAAGAGCTAGTCGTTGGGGTTCTTGGGGAGCTGTTTTTT TRBJ2-2 . TRBV3-1/TRBV3-2 . 17
CASSPPGSRDSEQFF TGTGCCAGCTCACCACCGGGATCCCGGGATAGTGAGCAGTTCTTC TRBJ2-1 . TRBV18 . 15
CASSYRGLSGYTF TGTGCCAGCAGTTACAGGGGGTTAAGTGGCTACACCTTC TRBJ1-2 . TRBV6-5 . 13
CASSRTSDGGELFF TGTGCCAGCAGTAGGACTAGCGATGGCGGGGAGCTGTTTTTT TRBJ2-2 TRBD2 TRBV7-3 few 14
CSVDGDLNYGYTF TGCAGCGTTGACGGGGACCTGAACTATGGCTACACCTTC TRBJ1-2 . TRBV29-1 few 13
CSVEEGYTF TGCAGCGTTGAAGAAGGCTACACCTTC TRBJ1-2 . TRBV29-1 . 9
CASRDTWLMAGNTIYF TGTGCCAGCAGAGACACATGGTTGATGGCTGGAAACACCATATATTTT TRBJ1-3 . TRBV28 . 16
CASSLQGAKNIQYF TGCGCCAGCAGCCTACAGGGAGCCAAAAACATTCAGTACTTC TRBJ2-4 . TRBV5-1 once 14
CASSYVQGRFIHTF TGTGCCAGCAGTTACGTCCAGGGGCGCTTTATTCACACCTTC TRBJ1-2 . TRBV6-5 . 14
CASSLVRTGVGSGELFF TGTGCCAGCAGCTTGGTCAGGACTGGGGTCGGTTCCGGGGAGCTGTTTTTT TRBJ2-2 . TRBV7-3 few 17
CASSALLVGSPLHF TGTGCCAGCAGCGCGCTTTTAGTAGGTTCACCCCTCCACTTT TRBJ1-6 . TRBV9 . 14
CASTLGQGQETQYF TGCGCCAGCACCCTTGGACAGGGCCAAGAGACCCAGTACTTC TRBJ2-5 TRBD1 TRBV5-1 . 14
CASSLDRGPLFDEQFF TGTGCCAGCAGCTTGGACAGGGGCCCACTTTTCGATGAGCAGTTCTTC TRBJ2-1 TRBD1 TRBV5-8 once 16
CASRGDTNTEAFF TGTGCCAGCAGGGGGGACACCAACACTGAAGCTTTCTTT TRBJ1-1 . TRBV28 . 13
CASSISSDRPNYGYTF TGTGCCAGTAGTATATCTTCGGACAGACCTAACTATGGCTACACCTTC TRBJ1-2 . TRBV19 once 16
CASSAQGLELEQFF TGTGCCAGTAGTGCCCAGGGCTTGGAATTGGAGCAGTTCTTC TRBJ2-1 . TRBV19 . 14
CASSLRDRGQPQHF TGTGCCAGCAGTCTCCGGGACAGAGGGCAGCCCCAGCATTTT TRBJ1-5 TRBD1 TRBV27 . 14
CASSLSSRGVEQYF TGTGCCAGCAGCTTATCGAGTCGAGGCGTCGAGCAGTACTTC TRBJ2-7 . TRBV7-9 . 14
CASSQAKRRISYNEQFF TGTGCCAGCAGCCAAGCCAAGCGGAGAATCTCCTACAATGAGCAGTTCTTC TRBJ2-1 . TRBV14 . 17
CASSVGIAGRSGANVLTF TGTGCCAGCAGCGTAGGGATAGCGGGGCGCTCTGGGGCCAACGTCCTGACTTTC TRBJ2-6 TRBD2 TRBV9 few 18
CASSFFREMGENYGYTF TGTGCCAGCAGCTTTTTTCGTGAAATGGGGGAGAACTATGGCTACACCTTC TRBJ1-2 . TRBV5-6 . 17
CASSVPPDYTDTQYF TGTGCCAGCAGCGTACCCCCAGACTACACAGATACGCAGTATTTT TRBJ2-3 . TRBV9 . 15
CASSLSGFTDTQYF TGTGCCAGCAGTTTATCAGGGTTCACAGATACGCAGTATTTT TRBJ2-3 . TRBV28 . 14
CASQPSPGQGGEQYF TGTGCCAGCCAACCTAGTCCGGGACAGGGAGGCGAGCAGTACTTC TRBJ2-7 TRBD1 TRBV27 . 15
CAISEVAGSSDTQYF TGTGCCATCAGTGAGGTAGCGGGGTCTTCGGATACGCAGTATTTT TRBJ2-3 TRBD2 TRBV10-3 . 15
CASSTGTGLERDGYTF TGTGCCAGCAGCACCGGGACAGGGCTTGAGAGGGATGGCTACACCTTC TRBJ1-2 TRBD1 TRBV28 . 16
CSVDQGPDGYTF TGCAGCGTTGACCAGGGTCCGGATGGCTACACCTTC TRBJ1-2 . TRBV29-1 . 12
CASSLAVGYSTEAFF TGCGCCAGCAGCTTGGCTGTGGGCTATTCCACTGAAGCTTTCTTT TRBJ1-1 . TRBV5-1 . 15
CAISDLSGGGNEQFF TGTGCCATCAGTGATCTTAGCGGGGGGGGCAATGAGCAGTTCTTC TRBJ2-1 TRBD2 TRBV10-3 . 15
CASSPGQGATGELFF TGTGCCAGCAGTCCCGGACAGGGGGCCACCGGGGAGCTGTTTTTT TRBJ2-2 TRBD1 TRBV28 once 15
CASSSTGQGLYEQYF TGTGCCAGCAGTTCGACGGGACAGGGTCTCTACGAGCAGTACTTC TRBJ2-7 TRBD1 TRBV28 . 15
CATSRGDHGGYTF TGTGCCACCAGCAGAGGGGATCATGGGGGCTACACCTTC TRBJ1-2 . TRBV15 once 13
CASSPESVANYGYTF TGCGCCAGCAGCCCAGAATCGGTAGCTAACTATGGCTACACCTTC TRBJ1-2 . TRBV4-3 once 15
CASSVSWLAGGTQYF TGTGCCAGCAGCGTAAGTTGGCTAGCGGGGGGAACGCAGTATTTT TRBJ2-3 TRBD2 TRBV9 . 15
CASSHRHGRTDTQYF TGTGCCAGCAGCCATCGACACGGACGCACAGATACGCAGTATTTT TRBJ2-3 . TRBV7-9 . 15
CASSPASTEETQYF TGTGCCAGCAGCCCCGCGTCGACCGAAGAGACCCAGTACTTC TRBJ2-5 . TRBV7-9 . 14
CASSFRDPGISPLHF TGTGCCAGCAGCTTTAGGGATCCGGGGATTTCACCCCTCCACTTT TRBJ1-6 . TRBV7-9 . 15
CSVEGDSVLYGYTF TGCAGCGTTGAGGGGGACAGCGTACTTTATGGCTACACCTTC TRBJ1-2 TRBD1 TRBV29-1 . 14
CASSQLEGDTIYF TGTGCCAGCAGCCAATTAGAGGGCGACACCATATATTTT TRBJ1-3 . TRBV3-1/TRBV3-2 once 13
CASTGMESNQPQHF TGTGCCAGTACGGGGATGGAAAGCAATCAGCCCCAGCATTTT TRBJ1-5 . TRBV19 . 14
CASSLYSNSEAFF TGTGCCAGCAGCTTATATAGTAACAGTGAAGCTTTCTTT TRBJ1-1 . TRBV7-8 . 13
CASSQRWGKNIQYF TGCGCCAGCAGCCAAAGGTGGGGCAAAAACATTCAGTACTTC TRBJ2-4 . TRBV4-1 . 14
CAASRNTGELFF TGTGCTGCTAGCCGGAACACCGGGGAGCTGTTTTTT TRBJ2-2 . TRBV19 once 12
CASSLAQTQYDTGELFF TGTGCCAGCAGCTTGGCCCAGACACAATACGACACCGGGGAGCTGTTTTTT TRBJ2-2 . TRBV7-8 few 17